This T cell receptor (beta chain) was identified during a study of blood T cell repertoires in COVID-19. Produced via immunoSEQ multiplex PCR; TCRdb's table is partial and in-frame only. The sample lists tens of thousands of clones, about four fifths seen once, with about a sixth in the top ten. CDR3 length equals 16 residues. Germline CDR1 and CDR2: SEHNR and FQNEAQ (reference sequence). V lost 3 bases, J lost 2 bases, and 9 bases stayed unmatched. Specimen: peripheral blood. The sequence came from a woman in her fifties or sixties with acute or convalescent COVID-19. This rearrangement joins TRBV7-9 to TRBJ2-5; TRBD2 agrees at 7 bases. The chain's CDR3 is CASSFTIGGEQETQYF. The CDR3 nucleotides read TGTGCCAGCAGCTTCACTATTGGGGGGGAACAAGAGACCCAGTACTTC.